This T cell receptor beta chain came from a study of blood T cells in healthy people across ages. General study results and limits: There was a strong correlation between TCR beta diversity and naive T cell percentage.

The donors, aged about 6 to 100, were healthy Caucasians from Russia. The CDR3 has 11 residues. Per germline, CDR1 SQVTM and CDR2 ANQGSEA. The V and J ends lost 5 bases and 8 bases respectively, with 12 bases between them. Primers used in a second PCR of roughly 6 to 12 cycles were a sample-barcoded 5' primer and a J-beta primer mix. Every individual sample yielded 2.5 million or more paired-end reads (each containing CDR3). TCRdb called the 5' RACE reads again in MiXCR, with one record for every CDR3 protein. This table has hundreds of thousands of distinct CDR3 sequences, roughly 44% appearing once. Notes on this clonotype: Its antigen remains unidentified.

The rearrangement joins TRBV29-1 to TRBJ1-2; tentative D call: TRBD1 (6 bases). The sequencing sample was made of blood. The source of this sequence is a man aged 55 to 70 in good health. The CDR3 coding sequence is TGCAGCGTTCAGGGGTCGGGAGGCTACACCTTC. It translates to CSVQGSGGYTF.